The rows below give T cell receptor beta chains drawn from one sample of a study of blood T cell repertoires in COVID-19. TCRdb keeps only in-frame clones here, not all; method: immunoSEQ multiplex PCR. The profile shows about 400,000 clones, approximately 90% of them singletons. Source material: peripheral blood. The receptors come from a woman under 40 with acute or convalescent COVID-19. The CDR3 runs from the conserved cysteine through the conserved F or W. D genes are given only for firm matches. Clone size appears in some rows only: once, few, many, or a class for an expanded clone.

CDR3aa: CASSEGPGAGGELFF
CDR3nt: TGCGCCAGCAGCGAAGGTCCAGGGGCTGGCGGGGAGCTGTTTTTT
j_gene: TRBJ2-2
d_gene: .
v_gene: TRBV10-1
abundance: .

CDR3aa: CASSISDRERRQPQHF
CDR3nt: TGTGCCAGTAGTATCTCCGACAGGGAGAGAAGACAGCCCCAGCATTTT
j_gene: TRBJ1-5
d_gene: TRBD1
v_gene: TRBV19
abundance: .

CDR3aa: CASSQGSGVYEQYF
CDR3nt: TGTGCCAGCAGCCAAGGGTCGGGGGTCTACGAGCAGTACTTC
j_gene: TRBJ2-7
d_gene: .
v_gene: TRBV3-1/TRBV3-2
abundance: .

CDR3aa: CASSFLAGDVYEQYF
CDR3nt: TGTGCCAGCAGCTTTTTAGCGGGAGACGTATACGAGCAGTACTTC
j_gene: TRBJ2-7
d_gene: TRBD2
v_gene: TRBV5-4
abundance: .

CDR3aa: CASSLDTSTNYGYTF
CDR3nt: TGTGCCAGCAGCTTAGACACATCAACTAACTATGGCTACACCTTC
j_gene: TRBJ1-2
d_gene: .
v_gene: TRBV7-3
abundance: once

CDR3aa: CASSLGPGQGTQYF
CDR3nt: TGTGCCAGCAGCTTAGGGCCGGGCCAGGGGACCCAGTACTTC
j_gene: TRBJ2-5
d_gene: .
v_gene: TRBV7-6
abundance: .

CDR3aa: CASSRTSGELFF
CDR3nt: TGTGCCAGCAGCCGGACTAGCGGGGAGCTGTTTTTT
j_gene: TRBJ2-2
d_gene: TRBD2
v_gene: TRBV6-2/TRBV6-3
abundance: .

CDR3aa: CASSQADRDQETQYF
CDR3nt: TGCGCCAGCAGCCAAGCGGACAGGGACCAAGAGACCCAGTACTTC
j_gene: TRBJ2-5
d_gene: TRBD1
v_gene: TRBV4-1
abundance: .

CDR3aa: CASSVRGGRQFF
CDR3nt: TGTGCCAGCAGCGTTCGGGGGGGCCGGCAGTTCTTC
j_gene: TRBJ2-1
d_gene: TRBD2
v_gene: TRBV9
abundance: .

CDR3aa: CSARGESGYTF
CDR3nt: TGCAGTGCTAGAGGGGAGAGCGGCTACACCTTC
j_gene: TRBJ1-2
d_gene: .
v_gene: TRBV20-1
abundance: .

CDR3aa: CASSMTSSYNEQFF
CDR3nt: TGTGCCAGTAGTATGACTAGCTCCTACAATGAGCAGTTCTTC
j_gene: TRBJ2-1
d_gene: .
v_gene: TRBV19
abundance: .

CDR3aa: CASGPPGTGEIVDEKLFF
CDR3nt: TGTGCTAGTGGTCCCCCCGGGACAGGGGAGATCGTGGATGAAAAACTGTTTTTT
j_gene: TRBJ1-4
d_gene: TRBD1
v_gene: TRBV12-5
abundance: .

CDR3aa: CASSFPGDTEAFF
CDR3nt: TGCGCCAGCAGCTTTCCGGGGGACACTGAAGCTTTCTTT
j_gene: TRBJ1-1
d_gene: .
v_gene: TRBV5-1
abundance: .

CDR3aa: CASSFGPNQPQHF
CDR3nt: TGTGCCAGCAGCTTCGGTCCCAATCAGCCCCAGCATTTT
j_gene: TRBJ1-5
d_gene: .
v_gene: TRBV11-2
abundance: few

CDR3aa: CASSLTGFGVETQYF
CDR3nt: TGTGCCAGCAGCTTAACGGGATTTGGGGTTGAGACCCAGTACTTC
j_gene: TRBJ2-5
d_gene: .
v_gene: TRBV11-3
abundance: .

CDR3aa: CAISTSGVETQYF
CDR3nt: TGTGCCATTTCGACTAGCGGGGTGGAGACCCAGTACTTC
j_gene: TRBJ2-5
d_gene: TRBD2
v_gene: TRBV6-5
abundance: .

CDR3aa: CAWSRRGRDSPLHF
CDR3nt: TGTGCCTGGAGTCGCAGGGGCCGCGATTCACCCCTCCACTTT
j_gene: TRBJ1-6
d_gene: .
v_gene: TRBV30
abundance: .

CDR3aa: CARSLGGDLDYGYTF
CDR3nt: TGTGCCAGATCTCTAGGCGGGGATTTGGACTATGGCTACACCTTC
j_gene: TRBJ1-2
d_gene: .
v_gene: TRBV18
abundance: .

CDR3aa: CSVEGGQGPSYEQYF
CDR3nt: TGCAGCGTTGAAGGCGGACAGGGTCCCTCCTACGAGCAGTACTTC
j_gene: TRBJ2-7
d_gene: TRBD1
v_gene: TRBV29-1
abundance: .

CDR3aa: CASSKLPDRPIHFSGNTIYF
CDR3nt: TGTGCCAGCAGCAAATTGCCGGACAGGCCTATTCATTTCTCTGGAAACACCATATATTTT
j_gene: TRBJ1-3
d_gene: .
v_gene: TRBV21-1
abundance: .

CDR3aa: CASSRIYAPRDTEAFF
CDR3nt: TGTGCCAGTAGCCGCATATATGCCCCCAGGGACACTGAAGCTTTCTTT
j_gene: TRBJ1-1
d_gene: .
v_gene: TRBV19
abundance: .

CDR3aa: CASSEDSVAGIPSGANVLTF
CDR3nt: TGTGCCAGCAGTGAAGATTCGGTAGCGGGGATCCCCTCTGGGGCCAACGTCCTGACTTTC
j_gene: TRBJ2-6
d_gene: TRBD2
v_gene: TRBV2
abundance: .

CDR3aa: CASSSWTSGGAGTQYF
CDR3nt: TGTGCCAGCAGTTCTTGGACTAGCGGGGGGGCGGGGACCCAGTACTTC
j_gene: TRBJ2-5
d_gene: TRBD2
v_gene: TRBV2
abundance: .

CDR3aa: CASSQDVGGFYNEQFF
CDR3nt: TGCGCCAGCAGCCAAGACGTAGGGGGATTTTACAATGAGCAGTTCTTC
j_gene: TRBJ2-1
d_gene: .
v_gene: TRBV4-1
abundance: .

CDR3aa: CASSVERLTLAGSGDTQYF
CDR3nt: TGTGCCAGCAGCGTGGAACGGCTAACACTAGCGGGCTCGGGAGATACGCAGTATTTT
j_gene: TRBJ2-3
d_gene: TRBD2
v_gene: TRBV7-2
abundance: .

CDR3aa: CSVSSLGQEGGELFF
CDR3nt: TGCAGCGTTAGTAGTTTAGGACAGGAAGGCGGGGAGCTGTTTTTT
j_gene: TRBJ2-2
d_gene: TRBD1
v_gene: TRBV29-1
abundance: .

CDR3aa: CASRAGQLLAKNIQYF
CDR3nt: TGTGCCAGCAGGGCGGGGCAGCTCCTAGCCAAAAACATTCAGTACTTC
j_gene: TRBJ2-4
d_gene: .
v_gene: TRBV28
abundance: .

CDR3aa: CASSPGPGNGYTF
CDR3nt: TGCGCCAGCAGCCCGGGCCCAGGGAATGGCTACACCTTC
j_gene: TRBJ1-2
d_gene: .
v_gene: TRBV5-1
abundance: .

CDR3aa: CASFGTHNTGELFF
CDR3nt: TGCGCCAGCTTTGGGACACATAACACCGGGGAGCTGTTTTTT
j_gene: TRBJ2-2
d_gene: .
v_gene: TRBV5-1
abundance: .

CDR3aa: CASSTLGLAGGDQETQYF
CDR3nt: TGTGCCAGCAGTACCTTGGGACTAGCGGGGGGGGACCAAGAGACCCAGTACTTC
j_gene: TRBJ2-5
d_gene: TRBD2
v_gene: TRBV27
abundance: .

CDR3aa: CASSLTGALIEGYTF
CDR3nt: TGTGCCAGCAGCTTAACAGGGGCGCTAATAGAGGGCTACACCTTC
j_gene: TRBJ1-2
d_gene: TRBD1
v_gene: TRBV11-1
abundance: .

CDR3aa: CASRSPGQSYEQYF
CDR3nt: TGCGCCAGTAGAAGTCCGGGACAGAGCTACGAGCAGTACTTC
j_gene: TRBJ2-7
d_gene: TRBD1
v_gene: TRBV5-1
abundance: .

CDR3aa: CASSPTQGLAGDEQFF
CDR3nt: TGTGCCAGCAGTCCAACACAAGGACTAGCAGGCGATGAGCAGTTCTTC
j_gene: TRBJ2-1
d_gene: TRBD2
v_gene: TRBV27
abundance: .

CDR3aa: CASSDLYRVEAFF
CDR3nt: TGTGCCAGCAGTGATTTGTACAGAGTAGAAGCTTTCTTT
j_gene: TRBJ1-1
d_gene: .
v_gene: TRBV6-1
abundance: .

CDR3aa: CASSIFLGSGTEAFF
CDR3nt: TGTGCCAGTAGTATCTTTCTGGGGAGTGGAACTGAAGCTTTCTTT
j_gene: TRBJ1-1
d_gene: .
v_gene: TRBV19
abundance: .

CDR3aa: CASSLLSTEYNSPLHF
CDR3nt: TGCGCCAGCAGCTTGCTATCTACGGAGTATAATTCACCCCTCCACTTT
j_gene: TRBJ1-6
d_gene: .
v_gene: TRBV5-1
abundance: few

CDR3aa: CASSSEKRTEAFF
CDR3nt: TGTGCCAGCAGTTCTGAGAAGCGCACTGAAGCTTTCTTT
j_gene: TRBJ1-1
d_gene: .
v_gene: TRBV27
abundance: once

CDR3aa: CASSAKSPGTSNPNEQFF
CDR3nt: TGTGCCAGCAGTGCTAAAAGTCCCGGGACTAGCAATCCAAATGAGCAGTTCTTC
j_gene: TRBJ2-1
d_gene: TRBD2
v_gene: TRBV6-1
abundance: .

CDR3aa: CASSPNPRRGRNSPLHF
CDR3nt: TGTGCCAGCAGTCCAAATCCTCGCAGGGGTCGTAATTCACCCCTCCACTTT
j_gene: TRBJ1-6
d_gene: .
v_gene: TRBV6-6
abundance: .

CDR3aa: CASSESRGATDTQYF
CDR3nt: TGTGCCAGCAGCGAAAGCCGGGGGGCCACAGATACGCAGTATTTT
j_gene: TRBJ2-3
d_gene: .
v_gene: TRBV9
abundance: .

CDR3aa: CAIGILDRNTEAFF
CDR3nt: TGTGCCATCGGAATCCTGGACAGGAACACTGAAGCTTTCTTT
j_gene: TRBJ1-1
d_gene: .
v_gene: TRBV5-4
abundance: .

CDR3aa: CATDRFPLEAFF
CDR3nt: TGTGCCACCGACAGGTTTCCTCTTGAAGCTTTCTTT
j_gene: TRBJ1-1
d_gene: .
v_gene: TRBV6-5
abundance: .

CDR3aa: CAIRETGIDTQYF
CDR3nt: TGTGCCATCAGGGAGACAGGCATAGATACGCAGTATTTT
j_gene: TRBJ2-3
d_gene: .
v_gene: TRBV10-3
abundance: .

CDR3aa: CSVTGIYGYTF
CDR3nt: TGCAGCGTGACCGGGATCTATGGCTACACCTTC
j_gene: TRBJ1-2
d_gene: .
v_gene: TRBV29-1
abundance: .

CDR3aa: CASSQRDRPKFF
CDR3nt: TGTGCCAGCAGCCAAAGGGACAGGCCTAAGTTCTTC
j_gene: TRBJ2-1
d_gene: TRBD1
v_gene: TRBV7-6
abundance: .

CDR3aa: CASSQVPNANYGYTF
CDR3nt: TGCGCCAGCAGCCAAGTCCCTAATGCAAACTATGGCTACACCTTC
j_gene: TRBJ1-2
d_gene: .
v_gene: TRBV4-1
abundance: .

CDR3aa: CAWSQQGLYQPQHF
CDR3nt: TGTGCCTGGAGCCAACAGGGGTTGTATCAGCCCCAGCATTTT
j_gene: TRBJ1-5
d_gene: TRBD1
v_gene: TRBV30
abundance: .

CDR3aa: CASSPLGTSDHEQYF
CDR3nt: TGTGCCAGCAGCCCCCTAGGGACTAGCGACCACGAGCAGTACTTC
j_gene: TRBJ2-7
d_gene: TRBD2
v_gene: TRBV3-1/TRBV3-2
abundance: .

CDR3aa: CASSTPFAGELFF
CDR3nt: TGTGCCAGCAGCACACCCTTCGCCGGGGAGCTGTTTTTT
j_gene: TRBJ2-2
d_gene: .
v_gene: TRBV11-2
abundance: few

CDR3aa: CSASTGQFNQPQHF
CDR3nt: TGCAGTGCTAGTACCGGACAGTTTAATCAGCCCCAGCATTTT
j_gene: TRBJ1-5
d_gene: .
v_gene: TRBV20-1
abundance: .

CDR3aa: CATSDRGGREQYF
CDR3nt: TGTGCCACCAGTGATCGAGGGGGCAGGGAGCAGTACTTC
j_gene: TRBJ2-7
d_gene: TRBD1
v_gene: TRBV24-1
abundance: .

CDR3aa: CASSSIFQTGVTEAFF
CDR3nt: TGCGCCAGCAGCTCGATCTTTCAGACAGGGGTCACTGAAGCTTTCTTT
j_gene: TRBJ1-1
d_gene: TRBD1
v_gene: TRBV5-1
abundance: once

CDR3aa: CASSLRPGNTGELFF
CDR3nt: TGTGCCAGCAGCCTTCGCCCGGGAAACACCGGGGAGCTGTTTTTT
j_gene: TRBJ2-2
d_gene: .
v_gene: TRBV3-1/TRBV3-2
abundance: once

CDR3aa: CVSRKGQGASGYTF
CDR3nt: TGTGTCAGCAGAAAAGGACAGGGGGCAAGTGGCTACACCTTC
j_gene: TRBJ1-2
d_gene: TRBD1
v_gene: TRBV6-5
abundance: .

CDR3aa: CASTSSGAREQYF
CDR3nt: TGTGCCAGCACTTCTAGCGGGGCAAGGGAGCAGTACTTC
j_gene: TRBJ2-7
d_gene: TRBD2
v_gene: TRBV2
abundance: once

CDR3aa: CASSRGQGAAYEQYF
CDR3nt: TGTGCCAGCAGTCGGGGACAGGGGGCCGCCTACGAGCAGTACTTC
j_gene: TRBJ2-7
d_gene: TRBD1
v_gene: TRBV7-2
abundance: .

CDR3aa: CASSSRTGGNSPLHF
CDR3nt: TGTGCCAGCAGTTCCCGGACAGGGGGCAATTCACCCCTCCACTTT
j_gene: TRBJ1-6
d_gene: TRBD1
v_gene: TRBV6-5
abundance: .

CDR3aa: CASSIPGIGDYGYTF
CDR3nt: TGTGCCAGTAGTATCCCCGGGATCGGGGACTATGGCTACACCTTC
j_gene: TRBJ1-2
d_gene: .
v_gene: TRBV19
abundance: .

CDR3aa: CASSQNLDREAFF
CDR3nt: TGTGCCAGCAGCCAAAACCTCGACAGGGAAGCTTTCTTT
j_gene: TRBJ1-1
d_gene: .
v_gene: TRBV3-1/TRBV3-2
abundance: .

CDR3aa: CASTLTDSNYGYTF
CDR3nt: TGTGCCAGCACCTTGACAGATTCTAACTATGGCTACACCTTC
j_gene: TRBJ1-2
d_gene: .
v_gene: TRBV11-2
abundance: .